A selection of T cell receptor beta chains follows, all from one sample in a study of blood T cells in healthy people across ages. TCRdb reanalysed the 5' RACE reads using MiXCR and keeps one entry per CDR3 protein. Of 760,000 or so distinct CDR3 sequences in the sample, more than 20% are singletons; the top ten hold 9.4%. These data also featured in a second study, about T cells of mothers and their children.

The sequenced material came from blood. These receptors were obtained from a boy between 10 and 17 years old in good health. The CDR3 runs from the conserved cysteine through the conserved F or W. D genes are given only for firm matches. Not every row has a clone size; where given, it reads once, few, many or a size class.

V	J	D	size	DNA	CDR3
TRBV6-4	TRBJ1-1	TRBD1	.	TGTGCCGGACAGGGGGCGACTGAAGCTTTCTTT	CAGQGATEAFF
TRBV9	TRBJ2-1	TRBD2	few	TGTGCCAGCAGCGTATCGTCTAGCGGGCCTTACAATGAGCAGTTCTTC	CASSVSSSGPYNEQFF
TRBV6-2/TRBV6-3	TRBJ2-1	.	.	TGTGCCAGCAGTTACGGGATTGAGCAGTTCTTC	CASSYGIEQFF
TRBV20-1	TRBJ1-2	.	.	TGCAGTGCTAGAGATTTTGACACGGACTATGACTACACCTTC	CSARDFDTDYDYTF
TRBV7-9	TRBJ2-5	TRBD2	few	TGTGCCAGCAGCCTAACGCCGGGGGGGAAGAGAGGAGAGACCCAGTACTTC	CASSLTPGGKRGETQYF
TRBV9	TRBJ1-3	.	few	TGTGCCAGCAGCGTAGAGGCGGACTGGGCCCCATTTGCCATATATTTT	CASSVEADWAPFAIYF
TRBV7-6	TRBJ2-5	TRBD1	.	TGTGCCAGCAGGAATCGGCAGGGGGCGAGTGAGACCCAGTACTTC	CASRNRQGASETQYF
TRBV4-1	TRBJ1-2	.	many	TGCGCCAGCAGCCAAGGCGGTCCCTATGGCTACACCTTC	CASSQGGPYGYTF
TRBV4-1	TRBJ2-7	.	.	TGCGCCAGCAGCCATGGGGCGAACTACGAGCAGTACTTC	CASSHGANYEQYF
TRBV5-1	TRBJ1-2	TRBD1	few	TGCGCCAGCAGCTTTCAGGGGGACTATGGCTACACCTTC	CASSFQGDYGYTF
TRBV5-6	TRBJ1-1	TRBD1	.	TGTGCCAGCAGCTTGAACAGGGAGACAGGGGCGTTCGCTTTCTTT	CASSLNRETGAFAFF
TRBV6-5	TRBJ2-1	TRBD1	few	TGTGCCAGCAGCCGCACAGGGGATGAGCAGTTCTTC	CASSRTGDEQFF
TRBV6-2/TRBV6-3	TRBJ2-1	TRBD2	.	TGTGCCAGCAGTTTAATACCCGGGACTAAAAGTGCCACCTACAATGAGCAGTTCTTC	CASSLIPGTKSATYNEQFF
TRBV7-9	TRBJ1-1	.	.	TGTGCCAGCAGCCCTTCGTTAGGAGGGGACACTGAAGCTTTCTTT	CASSPSLGGDTEAFF
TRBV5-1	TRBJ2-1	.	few	TGCGCCAGCACCGCCTTGGGGTTACTAGACGCGAATGAGCAGTTCTTC	CASTALGLLDANEQFF
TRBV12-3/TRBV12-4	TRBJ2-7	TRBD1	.	TGTGCCAGCAGTTCCCCCGGGACAGGGGATAACGAGCAGTACTTC	CASSSPGTGDNEQYF
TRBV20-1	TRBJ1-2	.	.	TGCAGTGCCCCGACTGGGCCGTCTGGCTACACTTTC	CSAPTGPSGYTF
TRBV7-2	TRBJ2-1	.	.	TGTGCCAGCAGCATCCCGGGAAATGAGCAGTTCTTC	CASSIPGNEQFF
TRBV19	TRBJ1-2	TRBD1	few	TGTGCCAGCCGGGACAGGGGTCCTGGTATAGGAGGCTGCACCTTC	CASRDRGPGIGGCTF
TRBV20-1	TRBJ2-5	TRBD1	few	TGCAGTGCAATAACAGGGGTGGAGACCCAGTACTTC	CSAITGVETQYF
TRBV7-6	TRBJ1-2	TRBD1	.	TGTGCCAGCAGCGGCAGTATTTTCCGGGACAGTCATTATGGCTACACCTTC	CASSGSIFRDSHYGYTF
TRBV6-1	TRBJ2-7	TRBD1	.	TGTGAATCCCCCAGGGGGACCTACGAGCAGTACTTC	CESPRGTYEQYF
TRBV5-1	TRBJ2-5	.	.	TGCGCCAGCAGCTTGGCGTCTAGTCGGTGGGAGACCCAGTACTTC	CASSLASSRWETQYF
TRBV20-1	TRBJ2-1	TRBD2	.	TGCAGTGCTCCTAATAGCGGGAGGACCTACAATGAGCAGTTCTTC	CSAPNSGRTYNEQFF
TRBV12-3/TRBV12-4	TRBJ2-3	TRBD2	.	TGTGCCAGCAGTTTAAGGGTAGCGGGGCCCCACACAGATACGCAGTATTTT	CASSLRVAGPHTDTQYF
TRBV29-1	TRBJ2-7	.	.	TGCAGCGTTGAGGTGAGGGACTACGAGCAGTACTTC	CSVEVRDYEQYF
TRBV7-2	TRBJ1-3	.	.	TGTGCCAGCAGCTTAGTTGGCAGTGCATCCTCTGGAAACACCATATATTTT	CASSLVGSASSGNTIYF
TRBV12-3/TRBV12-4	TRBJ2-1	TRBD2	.	TGTGCCAGCAAAAAAGAACTAGCGGGAGGATGGGAGCAGTTCTTC	CASKKELAGGWEQFF
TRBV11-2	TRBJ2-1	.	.	TGTGCCAGCAGCTTAACGGGGGCTGGGAGCTCCTACAATGAGCAGTTCTTC	CASSLTGAGSSYNEQFF
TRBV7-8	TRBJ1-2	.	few	TGTGCCAGCAGCTTGGTACTAGGATCGCCCTATGGCTACACCTTC	CASSLVLGSPYGYTF
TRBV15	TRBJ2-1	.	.	TGTGCCACCAGCAGAGGCACCTACAATGAGCAGTTCTTC	CATSRGTYNEQFF
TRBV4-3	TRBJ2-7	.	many	TGCGCCAGCAGCCGAGACCGCTTCCCCTACGAGCAGTACTTC	CASSRDRFPYEQYF
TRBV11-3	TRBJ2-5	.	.	TGTGCCAGCAGCCAGCTGCGGGGGCCCTGGGAGACCCAGTACTTC	CASSQLRGPWETQYF
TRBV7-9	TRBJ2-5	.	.	TGTGCCAGCAGCGCGCTAGCGAAAAACGAAGAGACCCAGTACTTC	CASSALAKNEETQYF
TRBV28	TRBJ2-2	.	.	TGTGCCAGCACCAGCCCCAGCGGGAACACCGGGGAGCTGTTTTTT	CASTSPSGNTGELFF
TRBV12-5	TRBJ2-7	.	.	TGTGCTAGTGTCCCCACAGGGTACGAGCAGTACTTC	CASVPTGYEQYF
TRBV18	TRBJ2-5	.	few	TGTGCCAGCTCACCACCGACCCAAGAGACCCAGTACTTC	CASSPPTQETQYF
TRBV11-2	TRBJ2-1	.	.	TGTGCCAGCAGCCCCCTCCCGTCGTCTGAGCAGTTCTTC	CASSPLPSSEQFF
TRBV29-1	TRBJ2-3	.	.	TGCAGCGTTCGAACAGGGTCGGCAGATACGCAGTATTTT	CSVRTGSADTQYF
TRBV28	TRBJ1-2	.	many	TGTGCCAGCACCCCTACGGGGGATCGGGGGTATGGCTACACCTTC	CASTPTGDRGYGYTF
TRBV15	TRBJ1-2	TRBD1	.	TGTGCCACCAGCAGGGGTGGACAGGGAGATGGCTACACCTTC	CATSRGGQGDGYTF
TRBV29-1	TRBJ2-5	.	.	TGCAGCGTTGTTGGGATCGGCCGGGTCGCAGAGACCCAGTACTTC	CSVVGIGRVAETQYF
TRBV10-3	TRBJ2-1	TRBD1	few	TGTGCCATCAGTGACCGGGGACAGGGAATGGAATTCTTC	CAISDRGQGMEFF
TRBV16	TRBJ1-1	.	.	TGTGCCAGCAGCATAAGGACCGGCGAAGCTTTCTTT	CASSIRTGEAFF
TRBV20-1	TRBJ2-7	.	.	TGCAGTGCTAGGCGTCAACCGGCCTACGAGCAGTACTTC	CSARRQPAYEQYF